A single sample gave rise to the 32 T cell receptor beta chains below, sequenced in a study of T cells in Graves' hyperthyroidism and ophthalmopathy. The TCR beta CDR3 regions underwent amplification using RNA transcripts as the source. The HTBI primer set was used in a first-round RT-PCR of the TCR CDR3. TCRdb called the multiplex PCR reads again in MiXCR, with one record for every CDR3 protein. The sample holds a few hundred thousand distinct CDR3 sequences; more than 15% are singletons and the top ten take under 8%. The sample comprised blood. These TCRs come from a woman in her 30s with Graves' hyperthyroidism.

This clonotype occurred many times. The V call is TRBV11-2, the J call TRBJ1-1; maybe TRBD1 (6 bases). The CDR3 length is 15 residues. Germline CDR1 reads SGHAT; CDR2 reads FQNNGV. V lost 0 bases and J 10 bases, leaving 18 bases between the germline ends. The CDR3 region is CASSLEGVVGGVAFF. For the CDR3, the DNA is TGTGCCAGCAGCTTAGAGGGGGTTGTGGGGGGCGTAGCTTTCTTT.

The chain has TRBV27 and TRBJ1-1, with unresolved D. V lost 0 bases and J 4 bases, leaving 12 bases between the germline ends. The V gene's germline CDR1 is MNHEY and CDR2 SMNVEV (reference sequence). This CDR3 has 15 amino acids. CDR3 region: CASSLSLGIRTEAFF. CDR3 DNA: TGTGCCAGCAGTTTATCTCTGGGTATCCGCACTGAAGCTTTCTTT.

This clonotype occurred many times. V is TRBV20-1 and J is TRBJ2-5, with D perhaps matching TRBD2 (5 bases). The CDR3 sequence is 14 residues long. Between the trimmed V and J ends, which lost 3 bases and 5 bases, there was a span of 16 bases. The germline V gene encodes CDR1 DFQATT and CDR2 SNEGSKA (reference sequence). The CDR3 sequence: CSARIAARGETQYF. For the CDR3, the DNA is TGCAGTGCTAGGATCGCGGCCCGAGGGGAGACCCAGTACTTC.

Many counts were recorded for this clonotype. DNA of the CDR3: TGTGCCAGCAGTTTATGGGCGAGGACTGGGTTGGGCGAGCAGTACTTC. Translation: CASSLWARTGLGEQYF. The chain couples TRBV28 to TRBJ2-7; D is perhaps TRBD2 (5 bases). This CDR3 spans 16 amino acids. The germline gives CDR1 MDHEN, CDR2 SYDVKM. V gave up 0 bases and J gave up 6 bases, with 18 bases separating them.

This sequence joins TRBV18 and TRBJ1-3; D ambiguous. Between the trimmed V and J ends, which lost 3 bases and 8 bases, there was a span of 5 bases. CDR1 KGHSH and CDR2 LQKENI come from the germline V gene. CDR3 length equals 11 residues. CDR3 coding DNA: TGTGCCAGCTCACCCCAGGACACCATATATTTT. The encoded protein is CASSPQDTIYF.

The chain joins TRBV7-9 to TRBJ1-6; D may be TRBD1 (6 bases). V lost 5 bases and J 10 bases, leaving 15 bases between the germline ends. The germline V gene has CDR1 SEHNR and CDR2 FQNEAQ (reference sequence). The CDR3 is made up of 14 amino acids. The CDR3 DNA is TGTGCCAGCAGCGGGACGGGGGGGCGCTCACCCCTCCACTTT. Its translation: CASSGTGGRSPLHF. Full variable domain (missing parts from reference TRBV7-9 and TRBJ1-6): DTGVSQNPRHKITKRGQNVTFRCDPISEHNRLYWYRQTLGQGPEFLTYFQNEAQLEKSRLLSDRFSAERPKGSFSTLEIQRTEQGDSAMYLCASSGTGGRSPLHFGNGTRLTVT.

In DNA form, the CDR3 reads TGCGCCAGCAGCCCTGCTGGAGGCACCGGGGAGCTGTTTTTT. Its translation: CASSPAGGTGELFF. The rearrangement joins TRBV5-1 to TRBJ2-2; a possible D gene is TRBD2 (5 bases). The length of the CDR3 is 14 residues. CDR1 and CDR2 (germline): SGHRS, YFSETQ. V lost 4 bases, J lost 4 bases, and 11 bases lay in between.

This clonotype was counted between two and nine times. The genes are TRBV6-5 and TRBJ1-5, with 8 bases fitting TRBD1. The CDR3 is made up of 15 amino acids. The V segment lost 2 bases and the J segment 3 bases; nucleotides outside the gene matches: 3. CDR1 is MNHEY, CDR2 SVGAGI, per germline. The CDR3 nucleotides read TGTGCCAGCAGTTACGCCAGGGGGCTCAATCAGCCCCAGCATTTT. This sequence encodes CASSYARGLNQPQHF.

Only a few counts were recorded for this clonotype. V and J are TRBV19 and TRBJ1-4, with 8 bases matching TRBD1. The V and J ends lost 7 bases and 2 bases, in that order; junction bases with no gene match: 9. The CDR3 extends over 16 amino acids. Germline-derived CDR1 and CDR2 are LNHDA and SQIVND (reference sequence). The chain's CDR3 is CASTTGQGWTNEKLFF. The CDR3 DNA reads as TGTGCCAGTACCACCGGACAGGGTTGGACTAATGAAAAACTGTTTTTT.

This clonotype was recorded at least ten times. The V call is TRBV18, the J call TRBJ1-1, with D uncertain. CDR3 length equals 14 residues. Looked up from germline, CDR1 is KGHSH and CDR2 is LQKENI. The V end lost 4 bases, the J end lost 1 base, and 10 bases lay between the germline ends. The CDR3 DNA reads as TGTGCCAGCTCACACAGACCGGAGAACACTGAAGCTTTCTTT. Translation gives CASSHRPENTEAFF.

In this sample, this clonotype turned up a few times. This chain uses TRBV6-1 with TRBJ2-3; D possibly corresponds to TRBD1 (6 bases). V lost 6 bases, J lost 4 bases, and 17 bases lay in between. In germline, CDR1 is MNHNS, CDR2 SASEGT. The CDR3 is 15 amino acids. The CDR3 region is CASRGAVLGADTQYF. The CDR3 DNA follows: TGTGCCAGCAGGGGGGCCGTTTTAGGGGCAGATACGCAGTATTTT.

Concerning this clonotype itself: A much larger clone differs from this one at a single base, so this may be a read error. CDR3 in amino acids: CASRPDKLAGGADTQYF. CDR3 coding DNA: TGTGCCAGCAGGCCCGACAAACTAGCGGGAGGGGCAGATACGCAGTATTTT. The chain combines TRBV27 with TRBJ2-3, with TRBD2 identical over 13 bases. CDR1 is MNHEY and CDR2 is SMNVEV in the germline V gene (reference sequence). CDR3 length: 17 amino acids. V dropped 6 bases and J dropped 4; count of bases not matched to a gene: 10.

This clonotype was recorded at least ten times. As DNA, the CDR3 is TGCGCCAGCAGCCAAAACCCGGGACAGGGTTCCAACGAGCAGTACTTC. This translates into CASSQNPGQGSNEQYF. The rearrangement joins TRBV4-3 to TRBJ2-7, with 9 nucleotides matching TRBD1. Germline V CDR1 and CDR2: LGHNA, YSLEER. The CDR3 has 16 residues. The junction had 10 bases not matched to a gene; V was cut back by 2 bases and J by 5 bases.

The chain joins TRBV18 to TRBJ1-3; 9 bases fit TRBD1. This CDR3 is built from 17 residues. Losses at the gene ends were 3 bases for V and 2 bases for J; bases not matched to a gene: 8. Germline CDR1 and CDR2: KGHSH and LQKENI. The CDR3 region has the DNA TGTGCCAGCTCACCGGTCCTAACAGGGGGCCCTGGAAACACCATATATTTT. This translates into CASSPVLTGGPGNTIYF.

Only a few counts were recorded for this clonotype. CDR3 in amino acids: CASSLQGGPEAFF. In nucleotides, the CDR3 is TGTGCCAGCAGCTTGCAGGGGGGCCCTGAAGCTTTCTTT. This rearrangement joins TRBV5-8 to TRBJ1-1, with TRBD1 matching 7 bases. The CDR3 sequence is 13 residues long. The germline V gene encodes CDR1 SGHTS and CDR2 YDEGEE. V was clipped by 1 base and J by 6 bases; unmatched bases: 3.

The table lists this clonotype with many counts. The chain is built from TRBV28 and TRBJ2-3, with D perhaps TRBD2 (6 bases). Germline lookup yields CDR1 MDHEN and CDR2 SYDVKM. With 3 bases removed from V and 3 bases from J, the gap between germline ends came to 13 bases. The CDR3 runs 15 residues. CDR3 residues: CASSFFGRGTDTQYF. The CDR3 region has the DNA TGTGCCAGCAGTTTTTTCGGGAGAGGGACAGATACGCAGTATTTT.

This clonotype was seen repeatedly, ten times or more. The chain employs TRBV28 and TRBJ2-1; 9 bases line up with TRBD1. CDR1 and CDR2 (germline): MDHEN, SYDVKM. The CDR3 extends over 14 amino acids. The V gene end was trimmed by 6 bases and the J gene end by 10 bases; junction bases not matched to a gene: 10. CDR3 sequence (DNA): TGTGCCAGCAGACTACAGACAGGGGGGGACGAGCAGTTCTTC. Its translation: CASRLQTGGDEQFF. The full variable domain, in which reference TRBV28 and TRBJ2-1 provide the parts outside the CDR3, is DVKVTQSSRYLVKRTGEKVFLECVQDMDHENMFWYRQDPGLGLRLIYFSYDVKMKEKGDIPEGYSVSREKKERFSLILESASTNQTSMYLCASRLQTGGDEQFFGPGTRLTVL.

This clonotype has at least ten counts. This chain joins TRBV7-2 and TRBJ2-6; either TRBD1 or TRBD2 may fit D (5 bases each). Trimming removed 1 base from V and 2 bases from J, with 18 bases in between. The CDR3 sequence is 19 residues long. Per the germline V gene, CDR1 is SGHTA and CDR2 is FQGNSA. The CDR3 nucleotides are TGTGCCAGCAGCTTAGATAGTTGGGGGAAATGGCCTGGGGCCAACGTCCTGACTTTC. It yields the protein CASSLDSWGKWPGANVLTF.

Ten or more counts support this clonotype. The rearrangement links TRBV11-2 to TRBJ2-2, with TRBD1 identical over 9 bases. This CDR3 has 14 residues. Looked up from germline, CDR1 is SGHAT and CDR2 is FQNNGV. The trim removed 7 bases at V and 5 bases at J, leaving 5 bases unmatched. The CDR3 DNA sequence: TGTGCCAGCACCCACGGACAGGGGACCGGGGAGCTGTTTTTT. Protein product: CASTHGQGTGELFF.

The J gene is TRBJ2-2, the V gene TRBV10-3; maybe TRBD2 (6 bases). With 7 bases removed from V and 4 bases from J, the gap between germline ends came to 13 bases. Germline loops: CDR1 ENHRY, CDR2 SYGVKD. This CDR3 region has 14 residues. The CDR3 DNA follows: TGTGCCATCACTGGGGTCGGGGGCACCGGGGAGCTGTTTTTT. It translates to CAITGVGGTGELFF.

The chain's CDR3 is CASSCNSNQPQHF. The CDR3 DNA follows: TGTGCCAGCAGTTGCAATAGCAATCAGCCCCAGCATTTT. This sequence joins TRBV27 and TRBJ1-5; unclear D gene. The V gene lost 4 bases and the J gene lost 0 bases, with 4 bases spanning the gap. CDR1 and CDR2 (germline): MNHEY, SMNVEV (reference sequence). The CDR3 has 13 residues.

The rearrangement links TRBV6-5 to TRBJ2-7; 9 bases are shared with TRBD2. Germline assignment: CDR1 MNHEY and CDR2 SVGAGI. The junction had 7 bases not matched to a gene; V was cut back by 2 bases and J by 2 bases. The CDR3 runs 16 residues. CDR3 in amino acids: CASSYSNLAGPYEQYF. CDR3 bases: TGTGCCAGCAGTTACAGCAATCTAGCGGGGCCCTACGAGCAGTACTTC.

This clonotype was counted many times. This chain uses TRBV3-1 with TRBJ1-1; tentatively, D is TRBD1 (6 bases). Germline V gene lookup returns CDR1 LGHDT and CDR2 YNNKEL (reference sequence). Between the trimmed V and J ends, which lost 3 bases and 10 bases, there was a span of 12 bases. The CDR3 spans 12 residues. CDR3 sequence: CASSHEDRGAFF. The CDR3 region has the DNA TGTGCCAGCAGCCATGAGGACAGAGGAGCTTTCTTT.

This clonotype has just a few counts. CDR3 sequence (DNA): TGTGCCACCAGTGATTCGCTACCTGACAGGGAGAATGAGCAGTTCTTC. Protein product: CATSDSLPDRENEQFF. V usage is TRBV24-1 and J usage is TRBJ2-1, with 7 positions matching TRBD1. Per germline, CDR1 KGHDR and CDR2 SFDVKD. The V and J ends lost 2 bases and 7 bases, in that order; junction bases with no gene match: 10. There are 16 residues in the CDR3.

Points on this clonotype: This sequence may be a read error, since a much larger clone differs from it by one base. The rearrangement links TRBV5-6 to TRBJ2-7, with a possible D match to TRBD2 (9 bases). CDR1 is SGHDT, CDR2 YYEEEE, per germline. Trimming took off 4 bases at V and 7 bases at J, with 30 bases between the two ends. The CDR3 is 18 residues long. The CDR3 bases are TGTGCCAGCAGCGGGCGGACAGGGTCCGGGACTAGCCTCAATGAGCAGTACTTC. It yields the protein CASSGRTGSGTSLNEQYF.

The table lists this clonotype with many counts. The chain recombines TRBV7-3 with TRBJ2-3; 9 bases are a match to TRBD2. The V and J ends lost 1 base and 4 bases, in that order; junction bases with no gene match: 9. The CDR3 sequence is 17 residues long. Per germline, CDR1 SGHTA and CDR2 FQGTGA. CDR3 sequence reads: CASSLSVSSGSADTQYF. CDR3 DNA sequence: TGTGCCAGCAGCTTAAGCGTCAGTAGCGGGAGCGCAGATACGCAGTATTTT.

This clonotype was counted many times. This chain links TRBV27 with TRBJ2-1; no definite D call. Germline values: CDR1 MNHEY, CDR2 SMNVEV (reference sequence). The CDR3 covers 12 residues. V was cut by 5 bases and J by 9 bases, with 11 bases left in between. CDR3 region: CASSGVDSEQFF. The CDR3 DNA is TGTGCCAGCAGTGGCGTAGATTCTGAGCAGTTCTTC.

This clonotype came up many times. The V and J genes are TRBV7-2 and TRBJ2-7; no definite D call. Germline lookup yields CDR1 SGHTA and CDR2 FQGNSA. Trimming pared 2 bases from V and 3 bases from J, leaving 14 bases between. The CDR3 extends over 15 amino acids. The CDR3 sequence is CASSLSNPPRYEQYF. The CDR3 DNA follows: TGTGCCAGCAGCTTAAGTAACCCTCCCCGCTACGAGCAGTACTTC.

This sequence joins TRBV20-1 and TRBJ1-6, with D possibly matching TRBD1 (5 bases). CDR1 is DFQATT, CDR2 SNEGSKA, per germline (reference sequence). The V and J ends lost 4 bases and 9 bases respectively, with 16 bases between them. This CDR3 has 14 amino acids. CDR3: CSATGLGFGSPLHF. In nucleotides, the CDR3 is TGCAGTGCTACAGGGCTTGGTTTTGGTTCACCCCTCCACTTT.

V is TRBV6-2 or TRBV6-3 and J is TRBJ2-1, with TRBD1 as a possible D gene (5 bases). Germline-derived CDR1 and CDR2 are MNHEY and SVGEGT. The CDR3 is 16 residues long. Trimming pared 3 bases from V and 8 bases from J, leaving 20 bases between. The CDR3 spells CASSYFSGREYDEQFF. CDR3 DNA: TGTGCCAGCAGTTATTTTTCGGGCAGGGAATACGATGAGCAGTTCTTC.

V and J are TRBV14 and TRBJ1-1, with 7 bases fitting TRBD1. Losses at the gene ends were 4 bases for V and 5 bases for J; bases not matched to a gene: 4. Germline V gene lookup returns CDR1 SGHDN and CDR2 FVKESK. The CDR3 is 13 residues long. CDR3 protein: CASSPGQWTEAFF. CDR3 in DNA: TGTGCCAGCAGCCCGGGACAGTGGACTGAAGCTTTCTTT. The full variable domain, with the rest looked up from reference TRBV14 and TRBJ1-1, is EAGVTQFPSHSVIEKGQTVTLRCDPISGHDNLYWYRRVMGKEIKFLLHFVKESKQDESGMPNNRFLAERTGGTYSTLKVQPAELEDSGVYFCASSPGQWTEAFFGQGTRLTVV.

Turning to this clonotype: Since a much larger clone is just one base distant, this may be a read error. This chain uses TRBV29-1 with TRBJ1-1, with D perhaps TRBD1 (5 bases). The CDR3 covers 12 residues. Germline lookup yields CDR1 SQVTM and CDR2 ANQGSEA. V was pared by 3 bases and J by 6 bases, with 11 bases between. CDR3: CSVEGREPEAFF. The CDR3 DNA sequence: TGCAGCGTTGAGGGCAGGGAGCCTGAAGCTTTCTTT.